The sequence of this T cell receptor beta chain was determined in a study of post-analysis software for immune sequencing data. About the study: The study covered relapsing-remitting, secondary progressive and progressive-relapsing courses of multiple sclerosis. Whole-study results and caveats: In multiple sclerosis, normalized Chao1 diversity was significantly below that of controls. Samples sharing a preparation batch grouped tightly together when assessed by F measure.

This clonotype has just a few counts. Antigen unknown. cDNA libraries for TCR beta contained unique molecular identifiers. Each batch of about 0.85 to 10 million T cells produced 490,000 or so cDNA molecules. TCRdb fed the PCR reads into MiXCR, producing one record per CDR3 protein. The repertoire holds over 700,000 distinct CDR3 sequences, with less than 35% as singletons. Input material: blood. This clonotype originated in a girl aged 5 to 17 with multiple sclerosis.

The CDR3 here is CASSLDRGTLTEAFF. CDR3 nucleotides: TGTGCCAGCAGCCTAGACAGGGGGACTTTGACTGAAGCTTTCTTT. The chain has TRBV7-9 and TRBJ1-1; 9 bases align to TRBD1. V dropped 5 bases and J dropped 5; count of bases not matched to a gene: 9. Germline V gives CDR1 SEHNR, CDR2 FQNEAQ (reference sequence). CDR3 length: 15 residues.